These 25 T cell receptor beta chains were all obtained from the same sample, sequenced in a study of T cell repertoires in aging, cancer and after chemotherapy. Peripheral blood genomic DNA, not sorted cells or RNA, was the template. TRB rearrangements spanning V, D and J were amplified using mixed TRB-A/B primers. TCRdb re-called the multiplex PCR reads with MiXCR, one entry per CDR3 protein. This sample has about 11,000 distinct CDR3 sequences; just under 30% occur once, and the top ten carry about 1.9%. The sequenced sample consisted of blood. The receptors shown here come from a human donor in good health.

V is TRBV15 and J is TRBJ1-5; D gene ambiguous. Per germline, CDR1 LNHNV and CDR2 YYDKDF (reference sequence). The V and J ends lost 4 bases and 0 bases respectively, with 16 bases between them. The CDR3 length is 17 residues. The CDR3 loop reads CATSTTSAPSSNQPQHF. CDR3 DNA sequence: TGTGCCACCAGCACCACAAGCGCACCGTCTAGCAATCAGCCCCAGCATTTT.

Details on this clonotype: One base away lies a much larger clone, so this may be a sequencing read error. The chain uses TRBV6-8 and TRBJ2-1, with a weak D call TRBD1 (5 bases). CDR1 MNHGY and CDR2 SAAAGT come from the germline V gene. There are 11 residues in the CDR3. V lost 5 bases, J lost 10 bases, and 9 bases lay in between. CDR3 bases: TGTGCCAGCAGTAATAGGGGAGAGCAGTTCTTC. It specifies CASSNRGEQFF.

By share, this clonotype counts as medium-sized (0.01 to 0.1%). The genes are TRBV20-1 and TRBJ2-7, with D perhaps TRBD1 or TRBD2 (6 bases each). The ends were cut back, 3 bases at V and 5 bases at J, with 20 bases in the middle. Germline V gene sequence: CDR1 DFQATT, CDR2 SNEGSKA (reference sequence). The CDR3 loop spans 15 amino acids. This chain's CDR3 is CSASTTRGVGDEQYF. The CDR3 DNA reads as TGCAGTGCTAGCACCACGAGGGGGGTTGGAGACGAGCAGTACTTC.

Comment on this clonotype: With a much larger clone just one base away, this may be a read error. Written as DNA, the CDR3 is TGTACCAGCAGGGGGACTCGGCGGGGCGAGCAGTACTTC. It encodes CTSRGTRRGEQYF. The chain combines TRBV6-5 with TRBJ2-7; TRBD1 is a possible D gene (7 bases). CDR3 length equals 13 residues. The germline gives CDR1 MNHEY, CDR2 SVGAGI.

The genes are TRBV28 and TRBJ1-5, with D perhaps matching TRBD1 (5 bases). V dropped 2 bases and J dropped 0 bases, with 11 bases sitting between them. The CDR3 totals 16 residues. Per germline, CDR1 MDHEN and CDR2 SYDVKM. CDR3 residues: CASSLLGRGSNQPQHF. CDR3 DNA: TGTGCCAGCAGTTTACTGGGGCGGGGTAGCAATCAGCCCCAGCATTTT.

This CDR3 is CASSMAWDSPGYTF. For the CDR3, the DNA is TGTGCCAGTAGTATGGCTTGGGACAGCCCTGGCTACACCTTC. The chain combines TRBV19 with TRBJ1-2, with TRBD1 matching 7 bases. The CDR3 has 14 amino acids. Trimming cost V 3 bases and J 7 bases; bases outside gene matches: 8. Germline V lookup: CDR1 LNHDA, CDR2 SQIVND (reference sequence).

The gene calls are TRBV28 and TRBJ1-1; 8 positions match TRBD1. With 5 bases clipped from V and 0 bases from J, the junction kept 5 bases outside the gene matches. The CDR3 contains 15 residues. Per the germline V gene, CDR1 is MDHEN and CDR2 is SYDVKM. In nucleotides, the CDR3 is TGTGCCAGCAGTCCCCGGGACAGGTTGAACACTGAAGCTTTCTTT. Protein sequence: CASSPRDRLNTEAFF.

This rearrangement joins TRBV7-3 to TRBJ2-1; a possible D gene is TRBD2 (6 bases). The CDR3 runs to 14 residues. Trimming cost V 5 bases and J 7 bases, with 15 bases left between them. Germline V gene data show CDR1 as SGHTA and CDR2 as FQGTGA. The CDR3 loop is CASSLSGWVNEQFF. CDR3 sequence (DNA): TGTGCCAGCAGCCTCAGCGGGTGGGTGAATGAGCAGTTCTTC.

This clonotype turned up a few times. This chain uses TRBV30 with TRBJ1-6; weak D call: TRBD1 (5 bases). Deletions cut 3 bases from V and 7 bases from J, with 16 bases between. The germline V gene has CDR1 GTSNPN and CDR2 SVGIG (reference sequence). The length of the CDR3 is 15 residues. The CDR3 is CAWRAGGEGNSPLHF. For the CDR3, the DNA is TGTGCCTGGAGGGCGGGAGGGGAAGGAAATTCACCCCTCCACTTT.

The sample holds one count of this clonotype. The chain combines TRBV6-1 with TRBJ2-5; perhaps D is TRBD1 or TRBD2 (5 bases each). CDR3 length equals 14 residues. The V end was cut by 7 bases, the J end by 4 bases, with 16 bases between. Germline V gives CDR1 MNHNS, CDR2 SASEGT. The CDR3 loop is CASISTGGGETQYF. The CDR3, as DNA: TGTGCCAGCATCTCCACGGGTGGGGGAGAGACCCAGTACTTC.

This rearrangement joins TRBV6-4 to TRBJ1-6; D call uncertain. V was cut by 4 bases and J by 7 bases, with 14 bases left in between. The CDR3 runs 15 residues. Germline CDR1 MRHNA, CDR2 SNTAGT. The CDR3 reads CASSVGSALNSPLHF. The CDR3 nucleotides are TGTGCCAGCAGTGTAGGGTCAGCCCTGAATTCACCCCTCCACTTT.

The chain uses TRBV24-1 and TRBJ2-5, with TRBD2 matching 11 bases. This CDR3 is built from 14 residues. Germline CDR1 is KGHDR and CDR2 is SFDVKD. The junction had 3 bases not matched to a gene; V was cut back by 3 bases and J by 7 bases. CDR3 in amino acids: CATSDPGLAGTQYF. The CDR3 region has the DNA TGTGCCACCAGTGATCCCGGACTAGCGGGGACCCAGTACTTC.

This clonotype was recorded a few times. The chain links TRBV18 to TRBJ2-6; 10 nucleotides agree with TRBD1. With 3 bases clipped from V and 3 bases from J, the junction kept 5 bases outside the gene matches. This CDR3 spans 17 amino acids. Germline CDR1 and CDR2: KGHSH and LQKENI. The CDR3 sequence is CASSPGTGASGANVLTF. CDR3 bases: TGTGCCAGCTCACCTGGGACAGGGGCTAGTGGGGCCAACGTCCTGACTTTC.

This clonotype is medium-sized. The rearrangement links TRBV6-1 to TRBJ1-2; D not resolved. The length of the CDR3 is 12 residues. Trimming took off 1 base at V and 5 bases at J, with 5 bases between the two ends. CDR1 and CDR2 (germline): MNHNS, SASEGT. The CDR3 protein is CASSEGPYGYTF. Here the CDR3 DNA reads TGTGCCAGCAGTGAAGGACCATATGGCTACACCTTC.

V is TRBV7-2 and J is TRBJ2-7; D remains unclear. The V gene's germline CDR1 is SGHTA and CDR2 FQGNSA. The CDR3 extends over 14 amino acids. Trimming took off 1 base at V and 0 bases at J, with 7 bases between the two ends. The CDR3 region is CASSLGRSSYEQYF. CDR3 coding DNA: TGTGCCAGCAGCTTAGGCAGGTCCTCCTACGAGCAGTACTTC.

This clonotype showed up just a few times. The V and J genes are TRBV20-1 and TRBJ2-1; D call uncertain. With 6 bases removed from V and 6 bases from J, the gap between germline ends came to 9 bases. Per the germline V gene, CDR1 is DFQATT and CDR2 is SNEGSKA (reference sequence). The CDR3 is 11 amino acids. CDR3 DNA: TGCAGTGCCTCCTCGGCCAATGAGCAGTTCTTC. Its protein is CSASSANEQFF.

There are a few counts of this clonotype. V usage is TRBV20-1 and J usage is TRBJ1-2; possible D gene TRBD1, 6 bases. CDR3 length: 14 residues. Trimming stripped 5 bases from V and 8 bases from J, with 21 bases between. In germline, CDR1 is DFQATT, CDR2 SNEGSKA (reference sequence). The CDR3 here is CSAQKFRGPQGYTF. The CDR3 nucleotides are TGCAGTGCTCAGAAGTTCAGGGGCCCTCAGGGCTACACCTTC.

This clonotype was recorded a few times. The chain recombines TRBV6-5 with TRBJ2-7, with 10 bases fitting TRBD1. CDR3 length: 15 amino acids. Germline V CDR1 and CDR2: MNHEY, SVGAGI. J was trimmed by 2 bases and V by 4 bases; bases with no gene match: 5. In DNA form, the CDR3 reads TGTGCCAGCAGTTTAACCGGGACAGGGGCCTACGAGCAGTACTTC. Protein: CASSLTGTGAYEQYF.

This clonotype has a handful of counts. This chain links TRBV4-2 with TRBJ2-7; 7 nucleotides align to TRBD2. There are 16 residues in the CDR3. CDR1 and CDR2 from the germline V gene are LGHNA and YNFKEQ. Trimming took 2 bases from V and 2 from J; bases not matched to a gene: 9. DNA for the CDR3: TGTGCCAGCAGCCAACTGGGGGGGACTTATACCTACGAGCAGTACTTC. Residues: CASSQLGGTYTYEQYF.

The chain recombines TRBV20-1 with TRBJ1-5; D call uncertain. Trimming took off 0 bases at V and 9 bases at J, with 15 bases between the two ends. Looked up from germline, CDR1 is DFQATT and CDR2 is SNEGSKA (reference sequence). The CDR3 length is 14 residues. The CDR3 nucleotides read TGCAGTGCTAGAGAACTTCAATCTATAGGGCCCCAGCATTTT. This sequence encodes CSARELQSIGPQHF.

By share, this clonotype ranks as medium-sized (0.01 to 0.1%). The chain carries TRBV6-5 and TRBJ1-1; tentatively, D is TRBD1 (5 bases). This CDR3 region has 14 residues. Trimming removed 2 bases at V and 1 base at J, with 8 bases between. The germline V gene has CDR1 MNHEY and CDR2 SVGAGI. Here the CDR3 reads CASSYPGKNTEAFF. In nucleotides, the CDR3 is TGTGCCAGCAGTTACCCAGGGAAGAACACTGAAGCTTTCTTT.

A few counts support this clonotype. This rearrangement joins TRBV6-2 or TRBV6-3 to TRBJ2-1; 9 bases line up with TRBD2. CDR3 size: 18 residues. Germline-derived CDR1 and CDR2 are MNHEY and SVGEGT. V was pared by 0 bases and J by 0 bases, with 6 bases of the junction left unmatched. The CDR3 spells CASSYSVLAGSSYNEQFF. CDR3 nucleotide sequence: TGTGCCAGCAGTTACTCGGTTCTAGCGGGGAGCTCCTACAATGAGCAGTTCTTC.

This clonotype was observed a few times. The chain employs TRBV7-2 and TRBJ2-5; TRBD1 agrees at 9 bases. This CDR3 spans 16 amino acids. The germline V gene encodes CDR1 SGHTA and CDR2 FQGNSA. V lost 1 base, J lost 4 bases, and 7 bases stayed unmatched. The CDR3 is CASSLGGQGGRETQYF. As DNA, the CDR3 is TGTGCCAGCAGCTTAGGGGGACAGGGAGGGCGAGAGACCCAGTACTTC.

The chain carries TRBV18 and TRBJ1-6; 8 bases match TRBD1. V was pared by 2 bases and J by 5 bases, with 5 bases of the junction left unmatched. CDR3 length: 16 residues. Germline-derived CDR1 and CDR2 are KGHSH and LQKENI. CDR3 protein: CASSPFADRDNSPLHF. CDR3 DNA: TGTGCCAGCTCACCATTCGCGGACAGGGATAATTCACCCCTCCACTTT.

This clonotype was picked up a small number of times. The CDR3 protein is CSASNAAFATNEKLFF. The CDR3 DNA is TGCAGTGCTAGTAACGCAGCGTTTGCAACTAATGAAAAACTGTTTTTT. V usage is TRBV20-1 and J usage is TRBJ1-4; unclear D gene. V shed 3 bases and J shed 0 bases, with 14 bases lying between them. The CDR3 sequence is 16 residues long. CDR1 is DFQATT, CDR2 SNEGSKA, per germline (reference sequence).